Shown below are 13 T cell receptor beta chains from a single sample sequenced in a study of shared clonotypes between healthy human individuals. Using immunoSEQ multiplex PCR, the repertoire was profiled, and TCRdb retains in-frame clones only, with some absent. This table has 950,000 to 1,100,000 clones, more than 60% appearing once. Sequenced sample: memory CD4+ T cells sorted from blood. Subset given: CD45RA-negative fraction. The receptors stem from a man in his late teens or twenties in good health.

A few counts support this clone. The genes are TRBV4-3 and TRBJ2-4; 8 nucleotides agree with TRBD2. Unmatched junction bases numbered 1, after V lost 0 bases and J lost 6 bases. Per the germline V gene, CDR1 is LGHNA and CDR2 is YSLEER. This CDR3 comprises 14 residues. CDR3 sequence reads: CASSQDAGGNIQYF. The DNA for the CDR3 is TGCGCCAGCAGCCAAGATGCGGGGGGAAACATTCAGTACTTC.

Notes on this clone: Other DNA sequences within the sample encode an identical CDR3. The chain joins TRBV18 to TRBJ2-7, with D hard to call. Germline V gene lookup returns CDR1 KGHSH and CDR2 LQKENI. V was pared by 2 bases and J by 3 bases, with 5 bases between. The CDR3 length is 12 residues. CDR3 coding DNA: TGTGCCAGCTCACCATCCAACTACGAGCAGTACTTC. Translated, it gives CASSPSNYEQYF.

The rearrangement uses TRBV18 and TRBJ2-1; 9 bases line up with TRBD1. CDR3 length: 16 amino acids. Germline V gives CDR1 KGHSH, CDR2 LQKENI. The V gene end was trimmed by 3 bases and the J gene end by 2 bases; junction bases not matched to a gene: 5. Written as DNA, the CDR3 is TGTGCCAGCTCACCTTCCGGGACAGGGACCTACAATGAGCAGTTCTTC. As protein: CASSPSGTGTYNEQFF.

V usage is TRBV6-5 and J usage is TRBJ2-7; tentatively, D is TRBD1 or TRBD2 (5 bases each). The CDR3 has 14 residues. Germline loops: CDR1 MNHEY, CDR2 SVGAGI. Trimming stripped 4 bases from V and 6 bases from J, with 16 bases between. CDR3 in DNA: TGTGCCAGCAGTTCGCCGGGACCCCTCCTCGAGCAGTACTTC. It encodes CASSSPGPLLEQYF.

This clone was recorded a few times. The chain links TRBV6-5 to TRBJ1-2; no definite D call. The length of the CDR3 is 11 residues. The germline V gene has CDR1 MNHEY and CDR2 SVGAGI. Trimming removed 4 bases at V and 4 bases at J, with 4 bases between. CDR3 sequence reads: CASSSPYGYTF. The DNA of the CDR3 is TGTGCCAGCAGTTCCCCCTATGGCTACACCTTC.

The gene calls are TRBV4-3 and TRBJ2-7, with D uncertain. Trimming removed 1 base from V and 2 bases from J, with 6 bases in between. The length of the CDR3 is 13 residues. CDR1 is LGHNA and CDR2 is YSLEER in the germline V gene. CDR3 sequence reads: CASSQVRTYEQYF. In nucleotides, the CDR3 is TGCGCCAGCAGCCAAGTTCGGACCTACGAGCAGTACTTC.

The V and J genes are TRBV15 and TRBJ1-1, with D possibly matching TRBD1 (5 bases). CDR3 size: 14 residues. Germline CDR1 LNHNV, CDR2 YYDKDF (reference sequence). The ends were cut back, 3 bases at V and 1 base at J, with 9 bases in the middle. CDR3 coding DNA: TGTGCCACCAGCAGGGGACTTACGAACACTGAAGCTTTCTTT. Translating gives CATSRGLTNTEAFF.

The rearrangement links TRBV19 to TRBJ2-2, with a tentative D call TRBD1 (5 bases). Germline CDR1 is LNHDA and CDR2 is SQIVND (reference sequence). The CDR3 runs to 15 residues. Trimming shortened V by 7 bases and J by 0 bases, and 12 bases separated the two germline ends. The CDR3 coding sequence is TGTGCCAGTACTCAGGGCTCCTCGAACACCGGGGAGCTGTTTTTT. Its protein is CASTQGSSNTGELFF.

The chain employs TRBV5-1 and TRBJ1-6, with D unclear. Trimming removed 0 bases from V and 11 bases from J, with 9 bases in between. CDR3 length equals 13 residues. Germline CDR1 is SGHRS and CDR2 is YFSETQ. The CDR3 reads CASSLEGFPPLHF. The CDR3 region has the DNA TGCGCCAGCAGCTTGGAAGGGTTCCCACCCCTCCACTTT.

The chain combines TRBV4-1 with TRBJ1-6; 7 nucleotides align to TRBD1. This CDR3 spans 16 amino acids. The V gene's germline CDR1 is MGHRA and CDR2 YSYEKL. The J segment lost 1 base and the V segment lost 5 bases, leaving 5 bases of the junction unmatched. The CDR3 spells CASSAQGSSYNSPLHF. CDR3 bases: TGCGCCAGCAGCGCACAGGGGTCTTCCTATAATTCACCCCTCCACTTT.

The chain links TRBV30 to TRBJ1-1; D remains ambiguous. Germline-derived CDR1 and CDR2 are GTSNPN and SVGIG (reference sequence). The CDR3 consists of 12 residues. V shed 2 bases and J shed 6 bases, with 10 bases lying between them. As DNA, the CDR3 is TGTGCCTGGAGTTTTAAAGGCCCTGAAGCTTTCTTT. It translates to CAWSFKGPEAFF.

The gene calls are TRBV10-3 and TRBJ2-7; TRBD1 is a possible D gene (5 bases). Trimming took off 3 bases at V and 7 bases at J, with 13 bases between the two ends. This CDR3 region has 13 residues. Germline values: CDR1 ENHRY, CDR2 SYGVKD. The CDR3 loop is CAISDGHPGEQYF. CDR3 DNA sequence: TGTGCCATCAGTGATGGACACCCAGGTGAGCAGTACTTC.

The chain recombines TRBV5-1 with TRBJ1-1; 7 bases align to TRBD1. This CDR3 is 14 amino acids long. J lost 4 bases, V lost 2 bases, and 5 bases had no gene match. In germline, CDR1 is SGHRS, CDR2 YFSETQ. The DNA for the CDR3 is TGCGCCAGCAGCTTCGACAGGGTCGGCACTGAAGCTTTCTTT. Protein sequence: CASSFDRVGTEAFF. The whole variable domain, filled in from reference TRBV5-1 and TRBJ1-1, reads KAGVTQTPRYLIKTRGQQVTLSCSPISGHRSVSWYQQTPGQGLQFLFEYFSETQRNKGNFPGRFSGRQFSNSRSEMNVSTLELGDSALYLCASSFDRVGTEAFFGQGTRLTVV.